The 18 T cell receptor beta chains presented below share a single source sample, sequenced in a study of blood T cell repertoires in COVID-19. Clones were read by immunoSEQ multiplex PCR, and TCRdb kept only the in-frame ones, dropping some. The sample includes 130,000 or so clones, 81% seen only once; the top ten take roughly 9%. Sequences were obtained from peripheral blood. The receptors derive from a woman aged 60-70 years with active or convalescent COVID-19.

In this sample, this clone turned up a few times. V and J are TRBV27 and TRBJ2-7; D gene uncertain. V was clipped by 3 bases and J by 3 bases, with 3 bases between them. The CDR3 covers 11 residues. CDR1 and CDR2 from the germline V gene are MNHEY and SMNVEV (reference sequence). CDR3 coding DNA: TGTGCCAGCAGTTTTAACTACGAGCAGTACTTC. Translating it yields CASSFNYEQYF.

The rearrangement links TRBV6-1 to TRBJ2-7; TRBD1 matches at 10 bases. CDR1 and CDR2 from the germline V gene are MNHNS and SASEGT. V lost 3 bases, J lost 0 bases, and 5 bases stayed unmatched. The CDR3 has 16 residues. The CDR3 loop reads CASSEGQGRTSYEQYV. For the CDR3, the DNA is TGTGCCAGCAGTGAGGGACAGGGGAGAACCTCCTACGAGCAGTACGTC.

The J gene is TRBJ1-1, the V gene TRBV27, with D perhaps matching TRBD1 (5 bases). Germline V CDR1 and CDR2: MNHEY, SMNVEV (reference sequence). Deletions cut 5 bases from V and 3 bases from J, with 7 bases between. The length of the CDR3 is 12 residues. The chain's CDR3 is CASSRGDTEAFF. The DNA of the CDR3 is TGTGCCAGCAGTCGGGGGGACACTGAAGCTTTCTTT.

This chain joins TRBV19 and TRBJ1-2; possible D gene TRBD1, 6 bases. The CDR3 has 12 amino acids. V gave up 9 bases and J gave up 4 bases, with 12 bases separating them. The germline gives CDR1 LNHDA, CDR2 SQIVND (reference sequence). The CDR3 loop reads CASSGEGYGYTF. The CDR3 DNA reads TGTGCCAGCTCAGGGGAGGGCTATGGCTACACCTTC.

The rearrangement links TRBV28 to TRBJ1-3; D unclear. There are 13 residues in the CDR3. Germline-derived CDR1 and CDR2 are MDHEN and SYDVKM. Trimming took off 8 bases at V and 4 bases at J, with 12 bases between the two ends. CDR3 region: CASLSAGGNTIYF. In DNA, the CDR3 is TGTGCCAGCCTATCCGCGGGGGGAAACACCATATATTTT.

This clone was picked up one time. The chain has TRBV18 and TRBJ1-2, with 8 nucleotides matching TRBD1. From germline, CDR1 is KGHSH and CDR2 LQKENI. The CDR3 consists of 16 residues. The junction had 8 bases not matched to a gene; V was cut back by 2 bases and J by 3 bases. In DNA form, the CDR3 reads TGTGCCAGCTCACCAAGGGCGGACAGGGCGTACTATGGCTACACCTTC. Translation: CASSPRADRAYYGYTF. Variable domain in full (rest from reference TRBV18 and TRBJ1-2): NAGVMQNPRHLVRRRGQEARLRCSPMKGHSHVYWYRQLPEEGLKFMVYLQKENIIDESGMPKERFSAEFPKEGPSILRIQQVVRGDSAAYFCASSPRADRAYYGYTFGSGTRLTVV.

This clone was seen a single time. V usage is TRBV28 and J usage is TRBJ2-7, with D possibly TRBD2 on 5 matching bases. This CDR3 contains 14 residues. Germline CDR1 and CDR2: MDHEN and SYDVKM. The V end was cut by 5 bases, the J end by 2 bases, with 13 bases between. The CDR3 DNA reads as TGTGCCAGCAGTACACCGGGAATCCCCTACGAGCAGTACTTC. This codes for CASSTPGIPYEQYF. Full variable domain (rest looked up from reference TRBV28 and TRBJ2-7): DVKVTQSSRYLVKRTGEKVFLECVQDMDHENMFWYRQDPGLGLRLIYFSYDVKMKEKGDIPEGYSVSREKKERFSLILESASTNQTSMYLCASSTPGIPYEQYFGPGTRLTVT.

The CDR3 is CASSEMVLSTEAFF. The CDR3 coding sequence is TGTGCCAGCAGCGAAATGGTCCTGAGCACTGAAGCTTTCTTT. The gene calls are TRBV27 and TRBJ1-1; D ambiguous. Germline V CDR1 and CDR2: MNHEY, SMNVEV (reference sequence). The CDR3 runs to 14 residues. Trimming pared 6 bases from V and 4 bases from J, leaving 15 bases between.

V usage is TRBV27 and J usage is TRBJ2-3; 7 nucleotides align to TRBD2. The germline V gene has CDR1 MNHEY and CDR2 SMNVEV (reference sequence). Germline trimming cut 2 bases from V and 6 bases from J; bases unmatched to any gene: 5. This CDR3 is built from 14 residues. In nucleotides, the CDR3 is TGTGCCAGCAGTTTAGCGGGAGTGGGGGATACGCAGTATTTT. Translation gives CASSLAGVGDTQYF.

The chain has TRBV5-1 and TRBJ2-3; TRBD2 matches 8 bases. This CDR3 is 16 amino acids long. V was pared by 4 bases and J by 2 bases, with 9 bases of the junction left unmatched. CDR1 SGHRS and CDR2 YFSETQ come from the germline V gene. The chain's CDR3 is CASSVTVSGITDTQYF. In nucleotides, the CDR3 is TGCGCCAGCAGCGTTACTGTTAGCGGGATCACAGATACGCAGTATTTT.

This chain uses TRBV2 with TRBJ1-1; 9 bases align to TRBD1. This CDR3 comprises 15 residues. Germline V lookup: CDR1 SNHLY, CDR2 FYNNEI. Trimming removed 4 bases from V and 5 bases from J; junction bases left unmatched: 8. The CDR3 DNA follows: TGTGCCAGCAGTGGGGCGGACAGGGGAACGACTGAAGCTTTCTTT. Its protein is CASSGADRGTTEAFF.

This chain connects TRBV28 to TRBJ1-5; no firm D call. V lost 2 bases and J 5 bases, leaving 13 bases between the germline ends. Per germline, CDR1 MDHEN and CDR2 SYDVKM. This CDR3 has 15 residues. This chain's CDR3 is CASSLLSEGYQPQHF. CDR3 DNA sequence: TGTGCCAGCAGTTTACTTTCGGAGGGCTATCAGCCCCAGCATTTT.

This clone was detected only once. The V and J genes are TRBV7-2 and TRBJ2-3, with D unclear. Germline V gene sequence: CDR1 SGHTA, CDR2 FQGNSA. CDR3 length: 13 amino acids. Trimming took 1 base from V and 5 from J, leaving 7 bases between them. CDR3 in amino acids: CASSLDPQDTQYF. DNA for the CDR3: TGTGCCAGCAGCTTAGATCCCCAAGATACGCAGTATTTT.

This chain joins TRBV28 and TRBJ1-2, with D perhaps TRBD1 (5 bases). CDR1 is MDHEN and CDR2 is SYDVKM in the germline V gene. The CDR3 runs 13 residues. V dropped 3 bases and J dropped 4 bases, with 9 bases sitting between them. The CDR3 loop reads CASSLQGGYGYTF. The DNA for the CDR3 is TGTGCCAGCAGTTTGCAGGGCGGCTATGGCTACACCTTC.

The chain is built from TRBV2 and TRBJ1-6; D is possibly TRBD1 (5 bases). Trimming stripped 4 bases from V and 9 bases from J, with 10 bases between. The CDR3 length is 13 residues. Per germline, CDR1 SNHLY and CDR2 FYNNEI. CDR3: CASSVGRGSPLHF. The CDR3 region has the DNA TGTGCCAGCAGTGTGGGGAGGGGTTCACCCCTCCACTTT.

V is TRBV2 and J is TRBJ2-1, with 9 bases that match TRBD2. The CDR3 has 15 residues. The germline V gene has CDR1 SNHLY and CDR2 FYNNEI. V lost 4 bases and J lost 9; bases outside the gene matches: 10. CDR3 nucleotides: TGTGCCAGCAGTGGTGTAAGGCGGGGGGGGAGTGAGCAGTTCTTC. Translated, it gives CASSGVRRGGSEQFF.

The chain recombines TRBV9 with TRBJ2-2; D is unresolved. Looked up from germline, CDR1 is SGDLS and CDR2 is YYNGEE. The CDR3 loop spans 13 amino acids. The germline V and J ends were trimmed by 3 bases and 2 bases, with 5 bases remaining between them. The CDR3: CASSATNTGELFF. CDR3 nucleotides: TGTGCCAGCAGCGCAACTAACACCGGGGAGCTGTTTTTT.

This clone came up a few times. The CDR3 coding sequence is TGTGCCACCAGCGGGGACAGCCGAAGTTCTGGGGCCAACGTCCTGACTTTC. It codes for CATSGDSRSSGANVLTF. The rearrangement uses TRBV15 and TRBJ2-6, with 7 bases matching TRBD1. CDR3 size: 17 residues. CDR1 and CDR2 from the germline V gene are LNHNV and YYDKDF (reference sequence). The V segment lost 5 bases and the J segment 1 base; nucleotides outside the gene matches: 8.